This T cell receptor (beta chain) was documented in a study of STAT5B mutations in CD4+ large granular lymphocyte leukemia. The data were produced by immunoSEQ multiplex PCR, yet TCRdb's version contains in-frame clones alone and is incomplete. The table has some 41,000 clones, 65% to 85% seen once. The V gene's germline CDR1 is PRHDT and CDR2 FYEKMQ (reference sequence). The length of the CDR3 is 16 residues. Trimming left V 0 bases short and J 5 bases short, with 16 bases between. The source is a human donor in good health. The material sequenced was CD4+ T cells from blood buffy coats. This sequence joins TRBV13 and TRBJ1-2; D is ambiguous. This CDR3 reads CASSLGRRGKVYGYTF. DNA of the CDR3: TGTGCCAGCAGCTTAGGCCGGCGGGGAAAGGTTTATGGCTACACCTTC.